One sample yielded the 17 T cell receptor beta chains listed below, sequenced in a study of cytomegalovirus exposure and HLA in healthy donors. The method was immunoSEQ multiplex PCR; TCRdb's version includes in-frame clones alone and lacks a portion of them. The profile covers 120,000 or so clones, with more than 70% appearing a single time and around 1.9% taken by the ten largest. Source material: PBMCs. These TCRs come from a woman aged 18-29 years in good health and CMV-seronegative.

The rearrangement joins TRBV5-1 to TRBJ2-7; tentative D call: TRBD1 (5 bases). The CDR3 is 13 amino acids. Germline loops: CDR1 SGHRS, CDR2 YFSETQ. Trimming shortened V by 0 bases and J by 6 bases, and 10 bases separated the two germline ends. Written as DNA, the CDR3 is TGCGCCAGCAGCTTGGGGCAGGGTGGCGAGCAGTACTTC. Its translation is CASSLGQGGEQYF.

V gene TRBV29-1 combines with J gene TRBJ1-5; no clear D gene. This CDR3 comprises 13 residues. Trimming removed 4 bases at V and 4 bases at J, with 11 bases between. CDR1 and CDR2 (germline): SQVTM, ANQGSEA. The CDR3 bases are TGCAGCGTTGTGGCCAGTCCAAATCAGCCCCAGCATTTT. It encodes CSVVASPNQPQHF.

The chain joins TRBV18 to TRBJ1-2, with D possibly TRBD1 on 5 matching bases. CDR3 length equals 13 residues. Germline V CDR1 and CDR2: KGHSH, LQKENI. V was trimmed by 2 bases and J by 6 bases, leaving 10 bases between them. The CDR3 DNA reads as TGTGCCAGCTCACCAGGGGCAGGCAATGGCTACACCTTC. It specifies CASSPGAGNGYTF.

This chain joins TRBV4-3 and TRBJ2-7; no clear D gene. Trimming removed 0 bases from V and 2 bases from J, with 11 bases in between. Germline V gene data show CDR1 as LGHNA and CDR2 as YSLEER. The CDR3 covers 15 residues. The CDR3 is CASSQDFRGTYEQYF. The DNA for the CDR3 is TGCGCCAGCAGCCAAGATTTCCGCGGAACCTACGAGCAGTACTTC.

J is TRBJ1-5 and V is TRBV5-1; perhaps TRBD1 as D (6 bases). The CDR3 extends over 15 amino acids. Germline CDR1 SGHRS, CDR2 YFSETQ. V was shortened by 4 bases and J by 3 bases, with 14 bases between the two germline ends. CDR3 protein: CASSATGLFNQPQHF. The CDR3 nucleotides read TGCGCCAGCAGCGCAACAGGGTTATTCAATCAGCCCCAGCATTTT.

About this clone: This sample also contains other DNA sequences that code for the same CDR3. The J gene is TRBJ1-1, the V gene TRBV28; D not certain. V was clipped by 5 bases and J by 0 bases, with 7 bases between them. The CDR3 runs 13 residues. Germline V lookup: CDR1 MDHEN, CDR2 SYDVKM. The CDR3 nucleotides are TGTGCCAGCAGTCTGAGCCTGAACACTGAAGCTTTCTTT. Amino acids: CASSLSLNTEAFF.

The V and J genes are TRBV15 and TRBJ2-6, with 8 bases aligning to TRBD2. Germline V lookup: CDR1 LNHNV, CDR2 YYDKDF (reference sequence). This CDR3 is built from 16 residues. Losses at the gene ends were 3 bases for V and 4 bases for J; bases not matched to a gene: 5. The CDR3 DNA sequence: TGTGCCACCAGCAGCGGGGGGGCGCGAGGGGCCAACGTCCTGACTTTC. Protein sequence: CATSSGGARGANVLTF.

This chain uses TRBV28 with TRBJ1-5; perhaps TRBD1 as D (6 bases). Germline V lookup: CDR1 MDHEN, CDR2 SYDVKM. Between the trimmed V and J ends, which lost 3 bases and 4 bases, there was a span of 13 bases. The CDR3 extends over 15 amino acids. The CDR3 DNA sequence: TGTGCCAGCAGTTTGGGAGGGGGGCGGAATCAGCCCCAGCATTTT. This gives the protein CASSLGGGRNQPQHF.

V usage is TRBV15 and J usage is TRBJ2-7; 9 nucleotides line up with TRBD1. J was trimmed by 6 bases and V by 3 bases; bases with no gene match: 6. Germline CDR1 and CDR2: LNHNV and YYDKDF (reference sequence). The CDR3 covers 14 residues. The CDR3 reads CATSRDRGSSEQYF. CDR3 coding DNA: TGTGCCACCAGCAGGGACAGGGGCTCTAGCGAGCAGTACTTC. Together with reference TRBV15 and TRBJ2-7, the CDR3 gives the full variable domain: DAMVIQNPRYQVTQFGKPVTLSCSQTLNHNVMYWYQQKSSQAPKLLFHYYDKDFNNEADTPDNFQSRRPNTSFCFLDIRSPGLGDTAMYLCATSRDRGSSEQYFGPGTRLTVT.

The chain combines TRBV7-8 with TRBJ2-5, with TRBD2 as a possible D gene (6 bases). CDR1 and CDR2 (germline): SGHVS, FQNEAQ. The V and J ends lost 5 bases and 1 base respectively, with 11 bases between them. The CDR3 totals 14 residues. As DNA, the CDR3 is TGTGCCAGCAGCCACGCGGGGAGCCAAGAGACCCAGTACTTC. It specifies CASSHAGSQETQYF.

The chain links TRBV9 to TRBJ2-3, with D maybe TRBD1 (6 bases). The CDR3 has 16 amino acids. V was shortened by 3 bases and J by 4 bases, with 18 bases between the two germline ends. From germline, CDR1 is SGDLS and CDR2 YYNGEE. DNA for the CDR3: TGTGCCAGCAGCGGGGGGCCTCGCTTAGAGGCAGATACGCAGTATTTT. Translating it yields CASSGGPRLEADTQYF. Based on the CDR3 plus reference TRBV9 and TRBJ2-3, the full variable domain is DSGVTQTPKHLITATGQRVTLRCSPRSGDLSVYWYQQSLDQGLQFLIQYYNGEERAKGNILERFSAQQFPDLHSELNLSSLELGDSALYFCASSGGPRLEADTQYFGPGTRLTVL.

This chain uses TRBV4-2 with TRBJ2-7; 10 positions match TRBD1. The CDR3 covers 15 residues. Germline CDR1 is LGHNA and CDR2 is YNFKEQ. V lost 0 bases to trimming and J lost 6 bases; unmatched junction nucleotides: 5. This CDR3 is CASSQEGTGDVEQYF. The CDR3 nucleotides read TGTGCCAGCAGCCAAGAAGGGACAGGGGACGTCGAGCAGTACTTC.

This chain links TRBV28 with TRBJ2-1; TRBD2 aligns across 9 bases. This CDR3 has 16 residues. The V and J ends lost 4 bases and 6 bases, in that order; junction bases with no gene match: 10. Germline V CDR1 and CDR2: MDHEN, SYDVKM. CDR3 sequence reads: CASSSSEASGANEQFF. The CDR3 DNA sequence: TGTGCCAGCAGTTCCTCCGAGGCTAGCGGGGCCAATGAGCAGTTCTTC.

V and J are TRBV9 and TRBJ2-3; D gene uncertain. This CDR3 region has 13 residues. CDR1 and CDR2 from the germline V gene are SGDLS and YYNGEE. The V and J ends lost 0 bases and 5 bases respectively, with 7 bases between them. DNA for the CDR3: TGTGCCAGCAGCGTAGACTATAAAGATACGCAGTATTTT. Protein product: CASSVDYKDTQYF. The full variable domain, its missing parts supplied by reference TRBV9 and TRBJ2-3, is DSGVTQTPKHLITATGQRVTLRCSPRSGDLSVYWYQQSLDQGLQFLIQYYNGEERAKGNILERFSAQQFPDLHSELNLSSLELGDSALYFCASSVDYKDTQYFGPGTRLTVL.

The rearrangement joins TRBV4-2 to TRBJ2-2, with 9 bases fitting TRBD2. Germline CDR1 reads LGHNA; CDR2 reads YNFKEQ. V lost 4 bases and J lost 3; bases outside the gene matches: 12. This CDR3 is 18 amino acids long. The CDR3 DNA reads TGTGCCAGCAGCCCTCTCCTCCTTAGCGGGGGCCACACCGGGGAGCTGTTTTTT. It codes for CASSPLLLSGGHTGELFF.

The CDR3 protein is CASSLEGRAAASNQPQHF. CDR3 DNA sequence: TGTGCCAGCAGCTTAGAGGGCAGGGCCGCCGCTAGCAATCAGCCCCAGCATTTT. This chain uses TRBV7-2 with TRBJ1-5, with D tentatively TRBD1 (5 bases). Trimming took 1 base from V and 0 from J, leaving 16 bases between them. The CDR3 spans 18 residues. Germline V gene lookup returns CDR1 SGHTA and CDR2 FQGNSA.

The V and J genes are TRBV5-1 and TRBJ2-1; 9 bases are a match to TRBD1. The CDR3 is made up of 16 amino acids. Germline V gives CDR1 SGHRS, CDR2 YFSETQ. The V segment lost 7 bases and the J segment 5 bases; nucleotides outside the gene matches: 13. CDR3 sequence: CASRPQPGQGDNEQFF. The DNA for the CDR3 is TGCGCCAGCCGCCCCCAACCGGGACAGGGAGACAATGAGCAGTTCTTC.